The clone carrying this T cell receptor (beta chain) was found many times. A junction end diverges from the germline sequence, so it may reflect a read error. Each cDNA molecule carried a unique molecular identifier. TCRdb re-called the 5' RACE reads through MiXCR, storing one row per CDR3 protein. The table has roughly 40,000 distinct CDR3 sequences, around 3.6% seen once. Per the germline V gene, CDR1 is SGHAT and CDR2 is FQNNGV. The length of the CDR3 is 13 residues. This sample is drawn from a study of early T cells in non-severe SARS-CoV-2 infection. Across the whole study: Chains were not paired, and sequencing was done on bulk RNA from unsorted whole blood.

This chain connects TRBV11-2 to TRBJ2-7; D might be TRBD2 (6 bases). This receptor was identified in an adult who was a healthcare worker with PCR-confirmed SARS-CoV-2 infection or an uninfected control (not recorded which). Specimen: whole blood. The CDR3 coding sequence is TGTGCCAGCGGCTTCTACGGGAGATACGAGCAGTACTTC. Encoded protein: CASGFYGRYEQYF.